The T cell receptor (beta chain) described here comes from a study of T cell repertoires in cytomegalovirus infection (dated by TCRdb to about 2019). For the wider study: Because public TCR beta signatures pointed to carriage of CMV infection together with the matching HLA type, the HLA type of each donor mattered for the analysis. What the study reported, not specific to this receptor: In both this cohort and an independent approximately 400-donor cohort, the cumulative frequency of public TCR beta family members distinguished carriers of CMV infection plus the relevant HLA type. The ex vivo response was dominated by HLA-C-restricted CMV-specific TCR beta clonotypes, and the single most frequent clonotype in two of eight donors was supplied by these HLA-C-restricted clonotypes.

V drops 0 bases and J drops 6 bases, leaving 9 bases in between. The CDR1 and CDR2 encoded by the germline V gene are MGHRA and YSYEKL. There are 14 amino acids in the CDR3, from cysteine to phenylalanine inclusive. The retained sequence is limited to the CDR3, 42 bases, with the frame set at the first base. Sequencing was carried out with an Illumina HiSeq 1500. TCRdb took the public reads, trimmed them with fastp at Q25, ran MiXCR for clone calling and kept in-frame beta chains. Rows matching on CDR3 protein sequence are summarized as one entry with the most common DNA and genes. For this sample there are roughly 630,000 distinct CDR3 sequences; around 24% appear just once. The ten largest account for less than 10% of the sample. A word on this clonotype: It lacks a known antigen. No base quality information exists; no much larger clone differs at one position.

The rearranged segments are TRBV4-1 and TRBJ2-4; the D gene is possibly TRBD1, with 6 bases matching. The receptor's source is a human donor in good health (CMV status not recorded). Some clones in this sample may be carry-over from other donors' samples. The sequenced material came from CD8+ T cells from PBMCs. DNA sequence: TGCGCCAGCAGCCAAGAGCAGGGGTCAAACATTCAGTACTTC. Its translation reads: CASSQEQGSNIQYF.